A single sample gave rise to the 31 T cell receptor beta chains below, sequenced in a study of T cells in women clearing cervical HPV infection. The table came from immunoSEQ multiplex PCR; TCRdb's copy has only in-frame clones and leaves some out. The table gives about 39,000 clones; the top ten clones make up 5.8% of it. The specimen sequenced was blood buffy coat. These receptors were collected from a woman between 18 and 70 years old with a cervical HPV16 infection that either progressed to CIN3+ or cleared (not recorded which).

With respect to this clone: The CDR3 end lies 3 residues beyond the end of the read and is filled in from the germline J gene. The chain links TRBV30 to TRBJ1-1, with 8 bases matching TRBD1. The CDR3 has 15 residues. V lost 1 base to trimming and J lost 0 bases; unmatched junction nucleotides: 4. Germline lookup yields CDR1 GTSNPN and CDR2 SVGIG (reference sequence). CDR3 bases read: TGTGCCTGGAGTGCAGGACAGGGTTTGAACACTGAA. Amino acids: CAWSAGQGLNTE. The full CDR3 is CAWSAGQGLNTEAFF.

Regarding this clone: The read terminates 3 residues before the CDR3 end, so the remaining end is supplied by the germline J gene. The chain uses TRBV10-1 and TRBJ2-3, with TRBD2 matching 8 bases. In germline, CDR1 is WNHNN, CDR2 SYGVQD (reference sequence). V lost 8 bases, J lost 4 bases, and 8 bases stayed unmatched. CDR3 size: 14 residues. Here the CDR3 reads CASSGLAQPDTQYF. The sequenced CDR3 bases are TGCGCCAGCTCCGGACTAGCCCAGCCAGATACG.

The CDR3 DNA, read in part, is TGTGCCAGCAGACTGGGGGCTACTGAA. Translation: CASRLGATE. The CDR3 in its entirety is CASRLGATEAFF. This chain links TRBV6-2 or TRBV6-3 with TRBJ1-1; TRBD1 might be the D (6 bases). The read terminates 3 residues ahead of where the CDR3 ends, so the germline J gene completes it. CDR3 length: 12 residues. Trimming stripped 6 bases from V and 5 bases from J, with 10 bases between. Germline V gene sequence: CDR1 MNHEY, CDR2 SVGEGT.

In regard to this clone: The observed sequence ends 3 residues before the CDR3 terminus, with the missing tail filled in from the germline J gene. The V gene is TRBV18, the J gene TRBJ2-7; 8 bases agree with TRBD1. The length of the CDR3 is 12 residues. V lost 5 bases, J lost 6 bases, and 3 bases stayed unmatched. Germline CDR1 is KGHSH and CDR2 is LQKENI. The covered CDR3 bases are TGTGCCAGCTCATCCACAGGGGGCGAG. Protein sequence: CASSSTGGE. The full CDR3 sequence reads CASSSTGGEQYF.

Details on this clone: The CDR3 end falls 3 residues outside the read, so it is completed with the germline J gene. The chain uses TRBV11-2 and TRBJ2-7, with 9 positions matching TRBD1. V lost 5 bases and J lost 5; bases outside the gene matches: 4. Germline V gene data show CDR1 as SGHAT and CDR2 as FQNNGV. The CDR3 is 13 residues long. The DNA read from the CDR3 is TGTGCCAGCAGCCCTGACAGGGGGAACGAG. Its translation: CASSPDRGNE. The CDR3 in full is CASSPDRGNEQYF.

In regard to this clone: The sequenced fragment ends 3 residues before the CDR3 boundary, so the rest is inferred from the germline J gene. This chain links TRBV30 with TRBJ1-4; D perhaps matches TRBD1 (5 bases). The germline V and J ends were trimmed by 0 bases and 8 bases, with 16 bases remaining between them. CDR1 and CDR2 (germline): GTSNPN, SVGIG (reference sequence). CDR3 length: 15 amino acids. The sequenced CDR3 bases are TGTGCCTGGAGTGTCTCCGCAGGGCTGGGGGAAAAA. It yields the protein CAWSVSAGLGEK. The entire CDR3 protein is CAWSVSAGLGEKLFF.

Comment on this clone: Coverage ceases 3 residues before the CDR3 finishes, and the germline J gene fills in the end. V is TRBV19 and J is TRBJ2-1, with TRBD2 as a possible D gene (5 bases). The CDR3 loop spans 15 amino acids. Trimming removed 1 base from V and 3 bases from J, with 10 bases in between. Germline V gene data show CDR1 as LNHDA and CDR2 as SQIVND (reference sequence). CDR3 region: CASSIALARYNEQFF. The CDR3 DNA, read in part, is TGTGCCAGTAGTATAGCTCTAGCTCGCTACAATGAG.

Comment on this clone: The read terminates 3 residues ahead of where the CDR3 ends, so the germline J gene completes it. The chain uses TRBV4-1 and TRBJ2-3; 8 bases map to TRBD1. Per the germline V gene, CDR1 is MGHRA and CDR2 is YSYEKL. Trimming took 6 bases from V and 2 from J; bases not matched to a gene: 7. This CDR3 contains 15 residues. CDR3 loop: CASRRGTGNTDTQYF. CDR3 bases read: TGCGCCAGCAGAAGAGGGACAGGAAACACAGATACG.

The CDR3 DNA, read in part, is TGTGCCAGCAGCTTTGCAGGGGGCCCCTATGGT. Its translation is CASSFAGGPYG. The CDR3, in full, reads CASSFAGGPYGQYF. The chain is built from TRBV7-2 and TRBJ2-4, with 8 bases lining up with TRBD1. Read sequence stops 3 residues before the CDR3 end, and the germline J gene provides the missing end. In germline, CDR1 is SGHTA, CDR2 FQGNSA. This CDR3 spans 14 amino acids.

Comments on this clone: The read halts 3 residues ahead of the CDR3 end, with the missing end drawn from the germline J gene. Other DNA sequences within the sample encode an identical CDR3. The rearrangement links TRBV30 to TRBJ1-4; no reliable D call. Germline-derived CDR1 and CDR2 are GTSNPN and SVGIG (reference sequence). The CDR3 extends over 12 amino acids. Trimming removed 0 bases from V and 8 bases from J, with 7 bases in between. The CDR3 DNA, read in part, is TGTGCCTGGAGTGTATTAAGGGAAAAA. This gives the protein CAWSVLREK. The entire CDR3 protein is CAWSVLREKLFF.

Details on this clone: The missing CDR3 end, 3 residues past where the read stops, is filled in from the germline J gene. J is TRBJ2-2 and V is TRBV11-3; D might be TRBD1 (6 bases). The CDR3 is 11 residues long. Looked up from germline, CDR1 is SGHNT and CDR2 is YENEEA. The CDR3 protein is CASRMGDMLFF. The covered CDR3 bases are TGTGCCAGCAGGATGGGGGACATG. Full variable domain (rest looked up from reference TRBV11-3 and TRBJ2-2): EAGVVQSPRYKIIEKKQPVAFWCNPISGHNTLYWYLQNLGQGPELLIRYENEEAVDDSQLPKDRFSAERLKGVDSTLKIQPAELGDSAVYLCASRMGDMLFFGEGSRLTVL.

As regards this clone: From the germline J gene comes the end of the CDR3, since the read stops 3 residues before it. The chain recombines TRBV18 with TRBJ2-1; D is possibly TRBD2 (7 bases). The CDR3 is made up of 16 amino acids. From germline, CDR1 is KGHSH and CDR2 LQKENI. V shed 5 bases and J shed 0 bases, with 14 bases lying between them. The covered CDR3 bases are TGTGCCAGCTCAGGGGGGGGCGGTAGCTCCTACAATGAG. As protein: CASSGGGGSSYNE. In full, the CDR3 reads CASSGGGGSSYNEQFF.

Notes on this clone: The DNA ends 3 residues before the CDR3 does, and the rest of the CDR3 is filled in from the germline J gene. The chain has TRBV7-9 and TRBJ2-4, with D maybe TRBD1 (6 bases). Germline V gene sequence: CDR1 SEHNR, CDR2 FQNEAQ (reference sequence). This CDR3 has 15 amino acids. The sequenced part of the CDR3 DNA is TGTGCCAGCAGCTTGAGCGGACAGAGAGTATATGGT. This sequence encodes CASSLSGQRVYG. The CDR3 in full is CASSLSGQRVYGQYF.

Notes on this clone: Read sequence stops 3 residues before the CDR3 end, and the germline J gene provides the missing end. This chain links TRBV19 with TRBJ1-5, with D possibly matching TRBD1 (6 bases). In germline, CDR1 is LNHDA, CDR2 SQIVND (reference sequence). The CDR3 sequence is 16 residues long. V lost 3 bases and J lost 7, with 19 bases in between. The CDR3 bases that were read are TGTGCCAGTAGTATCTCCTCGACAGGAGGGGCCCAGCCC. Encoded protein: CASSISSTGGAQP. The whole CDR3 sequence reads CASSISSTGGAQPQHF.

CDR3 residues: CASQVGGGNEQFF. The sequenced part of the CDR3 DNA is TGTGCTAGTCAAGTTGGAGGGGGCAATGAG. V usage is TRBV12-5 and J usage is TRBJ2-1; D is perhaps TRBD1 or TRBD2 (6 bases each). The CDR3 end is not reached by the read, which stops 3 residues before it; the germline J gene fills it in. Germline V gives CDR1 LGHNT, CDR2 FRNRAP. This CDR3 spans 13 amino acids. V dropped 8 bases and J dropped 6 bases, with 14 bases sitting between them.

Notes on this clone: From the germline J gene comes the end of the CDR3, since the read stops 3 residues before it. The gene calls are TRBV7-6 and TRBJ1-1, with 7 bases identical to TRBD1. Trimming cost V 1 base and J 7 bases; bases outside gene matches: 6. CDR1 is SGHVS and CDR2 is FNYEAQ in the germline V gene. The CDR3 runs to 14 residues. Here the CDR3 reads CASSLVGGDVEAFF. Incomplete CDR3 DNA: TGTGCCAGCAGCTTAGTAGGGGGCGATGTTGAA. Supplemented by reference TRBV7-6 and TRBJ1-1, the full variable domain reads GAGVSQSPRYKVTKRGQDVALRCDPISGHVSLYWYRQALGQGPEFLTYFNYEAQQDKSGLPNDRFSAERPEGSISTLTIQRTEQRDSAMYRCASSLVGGDVEAFFGQGTRLTVV.

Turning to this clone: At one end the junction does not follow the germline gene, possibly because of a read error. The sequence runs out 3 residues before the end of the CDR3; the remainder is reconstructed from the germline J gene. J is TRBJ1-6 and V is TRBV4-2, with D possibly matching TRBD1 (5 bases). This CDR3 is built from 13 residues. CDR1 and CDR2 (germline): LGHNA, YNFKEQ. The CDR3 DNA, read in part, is TGCGCCAGCAGCCTTGACCAAAGGGGACCC. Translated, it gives CASSLDQRGP. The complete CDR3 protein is CASSLDQRGPLHF.

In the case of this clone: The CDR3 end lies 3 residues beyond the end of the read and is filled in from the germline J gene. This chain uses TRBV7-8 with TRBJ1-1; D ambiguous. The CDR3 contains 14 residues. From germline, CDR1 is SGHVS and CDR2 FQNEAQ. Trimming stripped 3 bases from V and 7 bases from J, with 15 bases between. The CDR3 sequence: CASSLSQSGDEAFF. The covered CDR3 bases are TGTGCCAGCAGCTTGTCTCAGTCGGGTGATGAA.

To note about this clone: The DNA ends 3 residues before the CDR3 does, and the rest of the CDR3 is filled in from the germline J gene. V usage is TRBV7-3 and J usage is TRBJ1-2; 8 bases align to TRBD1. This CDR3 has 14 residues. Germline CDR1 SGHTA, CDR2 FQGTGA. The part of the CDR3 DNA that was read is TGTGCCAGCAGCTTTAGACAGGGGACAGATACC. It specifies CASSFRQGTDT. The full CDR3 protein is CASSFRQGTDTYTF.

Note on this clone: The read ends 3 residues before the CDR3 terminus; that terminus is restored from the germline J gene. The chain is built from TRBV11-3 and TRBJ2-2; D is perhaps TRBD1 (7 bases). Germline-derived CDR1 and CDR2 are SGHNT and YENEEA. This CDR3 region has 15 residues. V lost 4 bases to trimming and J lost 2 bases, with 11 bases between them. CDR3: CASSSGGGNTGELFF. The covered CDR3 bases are TGTGCCAGCAGCTCCGGAGGGGGCAACACCGGGGAG.

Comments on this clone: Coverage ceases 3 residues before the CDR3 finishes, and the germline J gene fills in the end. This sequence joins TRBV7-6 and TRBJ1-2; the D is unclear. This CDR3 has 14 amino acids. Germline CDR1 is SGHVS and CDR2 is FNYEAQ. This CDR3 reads CASSLGPEADTYTF. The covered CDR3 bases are TGTGCCAGCAGCTTAGGCCCAGAGGCAGATACC.

The covered CDR3 bases are TGTGCCAGCTCACCCGACAGGGTGAATGGT. This codes for CASSPDRVNG. The complete CDR3 protein is CASSPDRVNGQYF. The rearrangement joins TRBV18 to TRBJ2-4; TRBD1 matches 7 bases. Coverage ceases 3 residues before the CDR3 finishes, and the germline J gene fills in the end. CDR3 length equals 13 residues. The germline CDR1 and CDR2 sequences are KGHSH and LQKENI. The entire variable domain, with the rest obtained from reference TRBV18 and TRBJ2-4, is as follows: NAGVMQNPRHLVRRRGQEARLRCSPMKGHSHVYWYRQLPEEGLKFMVYLQKENIIDESGMPKERFSAEFPKEGPSILRIQQVVRGDSAAYFCASSPDRVNGQYFGAGTRLSVL.

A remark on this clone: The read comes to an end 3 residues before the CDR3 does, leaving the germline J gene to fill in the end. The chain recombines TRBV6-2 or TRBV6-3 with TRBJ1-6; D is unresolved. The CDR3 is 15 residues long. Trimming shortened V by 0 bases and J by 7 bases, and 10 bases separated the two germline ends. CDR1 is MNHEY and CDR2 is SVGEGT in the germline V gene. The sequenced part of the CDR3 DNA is TGTGCCAGCAGTTACTCACGGTCTCGGAATTCACCC. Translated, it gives CASSYSRSRNSP. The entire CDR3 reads CASSYSRSRNSPLHF.

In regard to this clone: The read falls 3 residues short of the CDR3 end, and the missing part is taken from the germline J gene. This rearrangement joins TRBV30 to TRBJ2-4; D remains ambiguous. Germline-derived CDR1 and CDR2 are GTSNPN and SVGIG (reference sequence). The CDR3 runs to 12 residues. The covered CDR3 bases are TGTGCCTGGAGCCAAGGGCAGGAAGGT. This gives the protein CAWSQGQEG. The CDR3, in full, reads CAWSQGQEGQYF.

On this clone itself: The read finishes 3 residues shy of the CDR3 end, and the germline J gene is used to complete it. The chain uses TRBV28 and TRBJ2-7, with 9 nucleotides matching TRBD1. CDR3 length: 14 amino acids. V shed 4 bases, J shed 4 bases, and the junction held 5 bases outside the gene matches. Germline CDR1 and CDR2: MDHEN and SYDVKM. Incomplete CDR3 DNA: TGTGCCAGCAGTTCCGGGACAGGGACTTACGAG. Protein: CASSSGTGTYE. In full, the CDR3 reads CASSSGTGTYEQYF.

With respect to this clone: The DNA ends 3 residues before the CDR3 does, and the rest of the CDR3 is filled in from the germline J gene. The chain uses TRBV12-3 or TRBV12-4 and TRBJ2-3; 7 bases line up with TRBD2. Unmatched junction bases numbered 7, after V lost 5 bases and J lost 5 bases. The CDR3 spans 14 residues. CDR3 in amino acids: CASSASGGGDTQYF. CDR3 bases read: TGTGCCAGCAGTGCCTCTGGCGGGGGAGATACG.

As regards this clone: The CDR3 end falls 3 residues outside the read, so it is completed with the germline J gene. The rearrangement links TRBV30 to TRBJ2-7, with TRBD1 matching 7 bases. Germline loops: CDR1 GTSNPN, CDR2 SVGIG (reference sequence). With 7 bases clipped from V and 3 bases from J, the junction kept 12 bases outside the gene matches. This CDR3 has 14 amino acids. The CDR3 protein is CASLREGQNYEQYF. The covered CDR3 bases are TGTGCCTCCCTTCGTGAGGGACAGAACTACGAG.

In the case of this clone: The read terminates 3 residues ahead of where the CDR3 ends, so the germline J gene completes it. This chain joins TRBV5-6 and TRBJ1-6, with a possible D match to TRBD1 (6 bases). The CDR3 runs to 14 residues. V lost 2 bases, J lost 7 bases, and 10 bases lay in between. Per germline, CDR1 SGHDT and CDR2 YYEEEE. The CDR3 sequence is CASSFTGYNSPLHF. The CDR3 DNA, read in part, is TGTGCCAGCAGCTTTACAGGGTACAATTCACCC.

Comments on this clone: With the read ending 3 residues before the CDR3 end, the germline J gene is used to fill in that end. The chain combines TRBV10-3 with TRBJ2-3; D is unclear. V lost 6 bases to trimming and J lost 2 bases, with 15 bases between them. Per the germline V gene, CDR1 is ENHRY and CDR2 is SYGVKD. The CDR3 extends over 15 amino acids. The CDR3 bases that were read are TGTGCCATCAGGACCGGGTTAGATGCCACAGATACG. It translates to CAIRTGLDATDT. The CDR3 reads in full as CAIRTGLDATDTQYF.

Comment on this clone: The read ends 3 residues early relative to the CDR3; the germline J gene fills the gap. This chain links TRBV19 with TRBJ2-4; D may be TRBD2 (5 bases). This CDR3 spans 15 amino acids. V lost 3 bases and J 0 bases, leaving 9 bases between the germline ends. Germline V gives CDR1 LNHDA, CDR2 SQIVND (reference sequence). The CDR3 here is CASSMTNLAKNIQYF. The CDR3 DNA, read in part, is TGTGCCAGTAGTATGACTAACTTAGCCAAAAACATT.

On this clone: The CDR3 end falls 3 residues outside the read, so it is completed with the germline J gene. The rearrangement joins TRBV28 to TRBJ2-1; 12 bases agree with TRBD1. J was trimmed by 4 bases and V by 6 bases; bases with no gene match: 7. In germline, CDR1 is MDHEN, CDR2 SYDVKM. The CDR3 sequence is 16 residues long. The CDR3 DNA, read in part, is TGTGCCAGCAGACCGGGACAGGGGGCGAGGTACAATGAG. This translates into CASRPGQGARYNE. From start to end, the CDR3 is CASRPGQGARYNEQFF.